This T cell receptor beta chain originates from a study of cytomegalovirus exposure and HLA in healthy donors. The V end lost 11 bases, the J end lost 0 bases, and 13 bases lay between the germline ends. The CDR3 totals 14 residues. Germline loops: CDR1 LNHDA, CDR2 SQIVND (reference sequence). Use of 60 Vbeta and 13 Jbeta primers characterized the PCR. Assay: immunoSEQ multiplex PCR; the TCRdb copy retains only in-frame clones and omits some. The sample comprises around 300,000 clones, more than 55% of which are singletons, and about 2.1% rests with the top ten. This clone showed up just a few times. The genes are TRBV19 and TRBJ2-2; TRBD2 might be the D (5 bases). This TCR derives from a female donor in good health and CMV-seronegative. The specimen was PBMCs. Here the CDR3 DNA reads TGTGCCGTGAGGGAACTTTCGAACACCGGGGAGCTGTTTTTT. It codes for CAVRELSNTGELFF. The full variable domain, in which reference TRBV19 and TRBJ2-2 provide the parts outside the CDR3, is DGGITQSPKYLFRKEGQNVTLSCEQNLNHDAMYWYRQDPGQGLRLIYYSQIVNDFQKGDIAEGYSVSREKKESFPLTVTSAQKNPTAFYLCAVRELSNTGELFFGEGSRLTVL.